The 5 T cell receptor beta chains listed next were all sequenced from one sample in a study of T cell responses to AZD1222 COVID-19 vaccine (dated by TCRdb to about 2021). The method behind the library was the immunoSEQ multiplex PCR assay. TCRdb mirrors the immuneACCESS table, restricted to in-frame sequences. Some clones are absent from its copies; in checked studies, under half trace to an unresolved V gene, and the reason for the others is unknown. The sample has 95,000 to 150,000 clones on record, 87% of them singletons. The biggest ten clones account for 1% to 1.5% of the sample. In the paper's terms, the time point label means: baseline before first vaccination. The sample consisted of peripheral blood, taken on day 0 of AZD1222 vaccination. The receptors here all came from an adult in good health.

This sequence joins TRBV7-2 and TRBJ1-3; no firm D call. CDR3 length: 14 amino acids. Germline CDR1 reads SGHTA; CDR2 reads FQGNSA. V lost 0 bases and J lost 2, with 5 bases in between. CDR3 region: CASSLAVPGNTIYF. CDR3 DNA: TGTGCCAGCAGCTTAGCAGTTCCTGGAAACACCATATATTTT. Together with reference TRBV7-2 and TRBJ1-3, the CDR3 gives the full variable domain: GAGVSQSPSNKVTEKGKDVELRCDPISGHTALYWYRQSLGQGLEFLIYFQGNSAPDKSGLPSDRFSAERTGGSVSTLTIQRTQQEDSAVYLCASSLAVPGNTIYFGEGSWLTVV.

The chain couples TRBV7-9 to TRBJ2-7, with TRBD1 matching 8 bases. This CDR3 is 16 amino acids long. V shed 4 bases and J 3 bases; nucleotides not matched to a gene: 11. Looked up from germline, CDR1 is SEHNR and CDR2 is FQNEAQ (reference sequence). CDR3 sequence (DNA): TGTGCCAGCAGCTCACTGTCGGGACAGGAGCTCTACGAGCAGTACTTC. It codes for CASSSLSGQELYEQYF.

CDR3 amino acids: CAISENRHFNYGYTF. CDR3 in DNA: TGTGCCATCAGTGAGAACAGACATTTCAACTATGGCTACACCTTC. This sequence joins TRBV10-3 and TRBJ1-2, with D unclear. Germline CDR1 ENHRY, CDR2 SYGVKD. V lost 2 bases and J lost 2, with 12 bases in between. CDR3 length: 15 amino acids.

The chain links TRBV20-1 to TRBJ1-1; D unclear. The germline gives CDR1 DFQATT, CDR2 SNEGSKA (reference sequence). The CDR3 extends over 13 amino acids. Trimming shortened V by 3 bases and J by 1 base, and 9 bases separated the two germline ends. CDR3 sequence reads: CSASVPGNTEAFF. In nucleotides, the CDR3 is TGCAGTGCTAGTGTGCCCGGGAACACTGAAGCTTTCTTT.

The gene calls are TRBV7-6 and TRBJ2-3, with TRBD2 matching over 9 bases. Germline values: CDR1 SGHVS, CDR2 FNYEAQ. V dropped 0 bases and J dropped 0; count of bases not matched to a gene: 7. The CDR3 contains 18 residues. The CDR3 region has the DNA TGTGCCAGCAGCTTAGCCCTAGCGGGGCACTCAAGCACAGATACGCAGTATTTT. Encoded protein: CASSLALAGHSSTDTQYF.